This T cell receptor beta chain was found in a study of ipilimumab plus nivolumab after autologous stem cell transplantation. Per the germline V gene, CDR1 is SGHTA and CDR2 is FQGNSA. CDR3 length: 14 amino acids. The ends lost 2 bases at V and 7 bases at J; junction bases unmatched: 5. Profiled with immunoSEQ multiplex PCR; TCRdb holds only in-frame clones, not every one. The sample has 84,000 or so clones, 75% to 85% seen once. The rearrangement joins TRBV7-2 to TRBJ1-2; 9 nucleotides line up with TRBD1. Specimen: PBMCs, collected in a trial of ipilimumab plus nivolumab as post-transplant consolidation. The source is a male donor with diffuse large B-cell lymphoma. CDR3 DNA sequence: TGTGCCAGCAGCTTACGGACAGGGGAGGGTGGCTACACCTTC. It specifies CASSLRTGEGGYTF.